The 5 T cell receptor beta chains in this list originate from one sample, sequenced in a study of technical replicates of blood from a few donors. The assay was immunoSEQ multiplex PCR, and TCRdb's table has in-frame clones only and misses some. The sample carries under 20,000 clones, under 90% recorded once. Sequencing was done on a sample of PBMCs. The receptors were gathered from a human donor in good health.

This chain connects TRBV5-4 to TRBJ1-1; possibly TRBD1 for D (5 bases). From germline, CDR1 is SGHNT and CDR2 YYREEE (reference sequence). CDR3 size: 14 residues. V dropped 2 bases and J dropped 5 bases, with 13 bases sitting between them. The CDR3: CASSFGGSRTEAFF. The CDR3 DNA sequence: TGTGCCAGCAGCTTCGGGGGGAGTAGAACTGAAGCTTTCTTT.

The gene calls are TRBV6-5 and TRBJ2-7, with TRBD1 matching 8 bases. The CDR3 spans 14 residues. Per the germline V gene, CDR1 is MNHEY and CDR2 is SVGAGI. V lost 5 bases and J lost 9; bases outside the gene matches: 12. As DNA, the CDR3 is TGTGCCAGCAGTCCAACCGGGACAGGCGTTGGGCAGTACTTC. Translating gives CASSPTGTGVGQYF.

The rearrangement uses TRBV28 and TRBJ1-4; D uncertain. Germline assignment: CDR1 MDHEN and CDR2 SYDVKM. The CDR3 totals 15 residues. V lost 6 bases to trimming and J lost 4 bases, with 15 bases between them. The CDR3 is CASSPQTAINEKLFF. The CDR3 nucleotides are TGTGCCAGCAGCCCACAGACGGCCATTAATGAAAAACTGTTTTTT. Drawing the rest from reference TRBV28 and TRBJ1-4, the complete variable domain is DVKVTQSSRYLVKRTGEKVFLECVQDMDHENMFWYRQDPGLGLRLIYFSYDVKMKEKGDIPEGYSVSREKKERFSLILESASTNQTSMYLCASSPQTAINEKLFFGSGTQLSVL.

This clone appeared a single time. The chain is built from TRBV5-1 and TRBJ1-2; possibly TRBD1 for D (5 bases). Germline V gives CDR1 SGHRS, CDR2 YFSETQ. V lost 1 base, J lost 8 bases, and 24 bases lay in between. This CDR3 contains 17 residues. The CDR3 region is CASSLPPPGLPSDGYTF. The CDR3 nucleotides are TGCGCCAGCAGCTTGCCCCCCCCGGGACTCCCCTCCGACGGCTACACCTTC.

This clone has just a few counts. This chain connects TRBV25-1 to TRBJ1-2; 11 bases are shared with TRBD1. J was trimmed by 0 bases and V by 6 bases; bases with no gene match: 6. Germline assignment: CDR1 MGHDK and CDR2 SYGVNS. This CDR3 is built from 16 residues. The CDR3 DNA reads TGTGCCAGCAGCCCGGGACAGGGGGAGACTAACTATGGCTACACCTTC. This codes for CASSPGQGETNYGYTF.